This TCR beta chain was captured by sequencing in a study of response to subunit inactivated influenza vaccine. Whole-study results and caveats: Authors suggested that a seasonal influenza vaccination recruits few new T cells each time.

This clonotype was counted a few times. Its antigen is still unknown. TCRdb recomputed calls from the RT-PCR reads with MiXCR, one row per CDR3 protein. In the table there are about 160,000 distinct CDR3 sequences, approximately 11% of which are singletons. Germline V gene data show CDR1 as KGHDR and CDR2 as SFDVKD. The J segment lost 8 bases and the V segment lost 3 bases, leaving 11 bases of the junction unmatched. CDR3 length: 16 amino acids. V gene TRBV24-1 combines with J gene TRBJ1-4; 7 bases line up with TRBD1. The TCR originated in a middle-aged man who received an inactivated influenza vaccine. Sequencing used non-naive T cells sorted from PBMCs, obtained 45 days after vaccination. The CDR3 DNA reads TGTGCCACCAGTGATCTAGGGGGCAGGGAGGAGGAAAAACTGTTTTTT. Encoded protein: CATSDLGGREEEKLFF.